The sequence of this T cell receptor (beta chain) was determined in a study of shared clonotypes between healthy human individuals. Study background: Serving as donors were two women and three men, whose ages spanned 18 to 49. Study-wide points: Richness estimates generally favored naive over memory subsets.

Here immunoSEQ multiplex PCR was the method, and the copy in TCRdb shows in-frame clones only, minus some. This table has some 2.3 million clones, 85% to 95% appearing once. With respect to this clone: No antigen is known for it. Other DNA sequences within the sample encode an identical CDR3.

Source material: naive CD4+ T cells from PBMCs. Subset given: CD45RA+ positively selected. This clonotype originated in a man aged 18 to 35 in good health. Some clones in this sample may be carry-over from other donors' samples.

CDR3 loop: CASSIGGMNTEAFF. As DNA, the CDR3 is TGTGCCAGTAGTATTGGGGGAATGAACACTGAAGCTTTCTTT. J is TRBJ1-1 and V is TRBV19; tentatively, D is TRBD1 (5 bases). CDR1 is LNHDA, CDR2 SQIVND, per germline (reference sequence). This CDR3 contains 14 residues. Trimming cost V 3 bases and J 0 bases, with 8 bases left between them.